The sample holds one count of the clone carrying this T cell receptor beta chain. Its antigen is unknown. The same CDR3 can be traced to other DNA sequences in this sample. These data belong to a study of T cell responses to AZD1222 COVID-19 vaccine. Study overall: Second-dose recipients at about 4 or about 12 weeks were treated as one pooled group.

Trimming removed 3 bases at V and 6 bases at J, with 9 bases between. Germline V gene sequence: CDR1 KGHSH, CDR2 LQKENI. This CDR3 contains 14 residues. General observations from the study: The donors showed a predominance of white British ancestry and of females, with possible underestimation of clonal diversity. No repertoire was sampled before or during the peak T cell response, only after it.

Profiling relied on immunoSEQ multiplex PCR, and the TCRdb table lists in-frame clones only, not all of them. The sample consists of about 120,000 clones, 81% of them appearing once. V is TRBV18 and J is TRBJ1-6; tentatively, D is TRBD1 (5 bases). The material was peripheral blood, obtained on day 0 of AZD1222 vaccination. This clonotype was obtained from an adult in good health. In nucleotides, the CDR3 is TGTGCCAGCTCACCTCAGGGAGGTAATTCACCCCTCCACTTT. Translation: CASSPQGGNSPLHF.